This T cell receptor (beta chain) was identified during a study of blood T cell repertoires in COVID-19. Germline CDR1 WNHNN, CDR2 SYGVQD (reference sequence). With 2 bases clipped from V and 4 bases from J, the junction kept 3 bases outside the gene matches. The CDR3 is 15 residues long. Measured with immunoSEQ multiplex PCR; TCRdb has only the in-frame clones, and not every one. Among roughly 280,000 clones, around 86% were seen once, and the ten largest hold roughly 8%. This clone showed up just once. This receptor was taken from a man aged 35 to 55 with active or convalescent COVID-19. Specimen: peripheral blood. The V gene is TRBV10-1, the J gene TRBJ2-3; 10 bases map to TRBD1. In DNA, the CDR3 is TGCGCCAGCAGTGAGGGGACAGGGGTCGCAGATACGCAGTATTTT. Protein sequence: CASSEGTGVADTQYF.